This TCR beta chain appears in the sequencing data of a study of human T cells and chemical hapten exposure. Study-level information: DPC at 2% was the sensitizing agent, placed on about 2 cm by about 2 cm of upper inner arm skin. Study-wide results and caveats: The study found that DPC sensitization did not change TCRs above 1 in 1000 frequency. Expanded TCR sets contained significantly more large CDR3 similarity clusters than controls.

Time point noted: patch test 1, 2 weeks after DPC sensitization. Treatment: therapeutic diphenylcyclopropenone sensitization with weekly scalp DPC. TCRdb re-called the RACE reads through MiXCR, storing one row per CDR3 protein. The data contain tens of thousands of distinct CDR3 sequences, more than 30% of them singletons. Per germline, CDR1 SGHRS and CDR2 YFSETQ. Germline trimming cut 0 bases from V and 0 bases from J; bases unmatched to any gene: 6. The CDR3 sequence is 18 residues long. Notes on this clonotype: Its antigen remains unknown.

The TCR originated in a man aged 35-49 years with alopecia areata. Some clones in this sample may be carry-over from other donors' samples. The chain combines TRBV5-1 with TRBJ2-6, with 7 bases matching TRBD1. The material sequenced was whole blood, taken in connection with sensitization to the hapten diphenylcyclopropenone (DPC). CDR3 nucleotides: TGCGCCAGCAGCTTGGACAGGGGCCCTGACTCTGGGGCCAACGTCCTGACTTTC. Its translation: CASSLDRGPDSGANVLTF.